Presented here are 13 T cell receptor beta chains from one specimen sequenced in a study of cytomegalovirus exposure and HLA in healthy donors. The PCR had 60 Vbeta and 13 Jbeta primers. The data were produced by immunoSEQ multiplex PCR, yet TCRdb's version contains in-frame clones alone and is incomplete. Of roughly 90,000 clones listed, under 80% are singletons. The sample taken for sequencing was PBMCs. Receptors originate from a young man in good health and CMV-seropositive.

This chain uses TRBV2 with TRBJ2-2; 9 nucleotides agree with TRBD1. This CDR3 comprises 14 residues. Germline V gene data show CDR1 as SNHLY and CDR2 as FYNNEI. The V segment lost 7 bases and the J segment 5 bases; nucleotides outside the gene matches: 5. The CDR3 sequence: CASKDGTGTGELFF. The CDR3 nucleotides are TGTGCCAGCAAAGACGGGACAGGGACCGGGGAGCTGTTTTTT. The full variable domain, its missing parts supplied by reference TRBV2 and TRBJ2-2, is EPEVTQTPSHQVTQMGQEVILRCVPISNHLYFYWYRQILGQKVEFLVSFYNNEISEKSEIFDDQFSVERPDGSNFTLKIRSTKLEDSAMYFCASKDGTGTGELFFGEGSRLTVL.

By sample share, this clone is medium-sized. This chain uses TRBV5-6 with TRBJ2-2; 14 bases agree with TRBD2. CDR3 length: 17 residues. The germline CDR1 and CDR2 sequences are SGHDT and YYEEEE. V shed 6 bases, J shed 3 bases, and the junction held 7 bases outside the gene matches. The CDR3 DNA follows: TGTGCCAGCATCCGACTAGCGGGAGGGTTGGACACCGGGGAGCTGTTTTTT. Residues: CASIRLAGGLDTGELFF.

As regards this clone: The same CDR3 is also encoded by other DNA sequences in this sample. The genes are TRBV9 and TRBJ2-3; 11 bases align to TRBD2. V was clipped by 2 bases and J by 3 bases; unmatched bases: 2. Germline V gives CDR1 SGDLS, CDR2 YYNGEE. This CDR3 has 15 residues. The CDR3 region is CASSVLAGGTDTQYF. The DNA of the CDR3 is TGTGCCAGCAGCGTTTTAGCGGGAGGGACAGATACGCAGTATTTT. The complete variable domain, with remaining parts taken from reference TRBV9 and TRBJ2-3, reads DSGVTQTPKHLITATGQRVTLRCSPRSGDLSVYWYQQSLDQGLQFLIQYYNGEERAKGNILERFSAQQFPDLHSELNLSSLELGDSALYFCASSVLAGGTDTQYFGPGTRLTVL.

The gene calls are TRBV30 and TRBJ1-2; D perhaps matches TRBD1 (5 bases). The CDR3 length is 13 residues. Looked up from germline, CDR1 is GTSNPN and CDR2 is SVGIG (reference sequence). The V end lost 3 bases, the J end lost 2 bases, and 10 bases lay between the germline ends. CDR3 region: CAWREGQNYGYTF. The CDR3 DNA sequence: TGTGCCTGGAGGGAGGGGCAGAACTATGGCTACACCTTC. The variable domain in full, completed from reference TRBV30 and TRBJ1-2, reads SQTIHQWPATLVQPVGSPLSLECTVEGTSNPNLYWYRQAAGRGLQLLFYSVGIGQISSEVPQNLSASRPQDRQFILSSKKLLLSDSGFYLCAWREGQNYGYTFGSGTRLTVV.

The gene calls are TRBV2 and TRBJ1-2; D ambiguous. Per germline, CDR1 SNHLY and CDR2 FYNNEI. V was pared by 1 base and J by 8 bases, with 20 bases between. The CDR3 totals 16 residues. DNA of the CDR3: TGTGCCAGCAGTGAAGTCGGATCCGGGTTGTTCGGAGGCTACACCTTC. It encodes CASSEVGSGLFGGYTF. Combining the CDR3 with reference TRBV2 and TRBJ1-2 gives the whole variable domain EPEVTQTPSHQVTQMGQEVILRCVPISNHLYFYWYRQILGQKVEFLVSFYNNEISEKSEIFDDQFSVERPDGSNFTLKIRSTKLEDSAMYFCASSEVGSGLFGGYTFGSGTRLTVV.

This chain uses TRBV5-6 with TRBJ1-2; D is uncertain. The CDR3 totals 15 residues. Between the trimmed V and J ends, which lost 4 bases and 4 bases, there was a span of 17 bases. Germline-derived CDR1 and CDR2 are SGHDT and YYEEEE. In DNA, the CDR3 is TGTGCCAGCAGCCCCCTAGATCGGGAGGGCTATGGCTACACCTTC. Its translation is CASSPLDREGYGYTF. Filled out from reference TRBV5-6 and TRBJ1-2, the complete variable domain reads DAGVTQSPTHLIKTRGQQVTLRCSPKSGHDTVSWYQQALGQGPQFIFQYYEEEERQRGNFPDRFSGHQFPNYSSELNVNALLLGDSALYLCASSPLDREGYGYTFGSGTRLTVV.

A few counts support this clone. V and J are TRBV29-1 and TRBJ2-1, with D perhaps TRBD2 (6 bases). This CDR3 contains 13 residues. CDR1 and CDR2 (germline): SQVTM, ANQGSEA. V was cut by 6 bases and J by 11 bases, with 20 bases left in between. In DNA, the CDR3 is TGCAGCGTCCACGGGACTTACACAAGGAAGCAGTTCTTC. As protein: CSVHGTYTRKQFF.

The chain joins TRBV6-6 to TRBJ1-5, with TRBD1 identical over 8 bases. With 6 bases clipped from V and 2 bases from J, the junction kept 9 bases outside the gene matches. This CDR3 is 16 amino acids long. Per germline, CDR1 MNHNY and CDR2 SVGAGI (reference sequence). As DNA, the CDR3 is TGTGCCAGCAGGGTAGACAGGGGAGCGGGCAATCAGCCCCAGCATTTT. Its translation: CASRVDRGAGNQPQHF.

The chain combines TRBV16 with TRBJ1-5; tentative D call: TRBD1 (5 bases). Trimming pared 3 bases from V and 1 base from J, leaving 7 bases between. The CDR3 length is 14 residues. Germline CDR1 reads KGHSY; CDR2 reads FQNENV. CDR3 protein: CASSHGGSNQPQHF. The CDR3 DNA sequence: TGTGCCAGCAGCCACGGGGGAAGCAATCAGCCCCAGCATTTT.

J is TRBJ2-1 and V is TRBV6-1, with D perhaps TRBD1 (6 bases). Trimming pared 1 base from V and 0 bases from J, leaving 7 bases between. From germline, CDR1 is MNHNS and CDR2 SASEGT. This CDR3 is 15 amino acids long. CDR3 in DNA: TGTGCCAGCAGTGAAGGGACAGCCTCCTACAATGAGCAGTTCTTC. Protein sequence: CASSEGTASYNEQFF.

This clone showed up just a few times. The chain recombines TRBV6-1 with TRBJ2-7; TRBD2 is a possible D gene (6 bases). This CDR3 comprises 14 residues. Between the trimmed V and J ends, which lost 2 bases and 9 bases, there was a span of 17 bases. Germline assignment: CDR1 MNHNS and CDR2 SASEGT. The CDR3 reads CASSETYLGGVQYF. CDR3 coding DNA: TGTGCCAGCAGTGAAACTTACCTCGGAGGGGTGCAGTACTTC.

This clone came up once. The V and J genes are TRBV5-1 and TRBJ1-2; D not resolved. Trimming left V 0 bases short and J 2 bases short, with 8 bases between. From germline, CDR1 is SGHRS and CDR2 YFSETQ. The CDR3 covers 14 residues. CDR3 DNA: TGCGCCAGCAGCTTGGATGGCGGAAACTATGGCTACACCTTC. Protein product: CASSLDGGNYGYTF.

The chain employs TRBV25-1 and TRBJ2-7, with TRBD2 matching 9 bases. This CDR3 has 16 amino acids. V lost 0 bases and J lost 4; bases outside the gene matches: 7. The germline CDR1 and CDR2 sequences are MGHDK and SYGVNS. The DNA of the CDR3 is TGTGCCAGCAGTGAATATAAGGCTAGCGGGATTTACGAGCAGTACTTC. Protein sequence: CASSEYKASGIYEQYF.